This T cell receptor beta chain came from a study of T cell responses to AZD1222 COVID-19 vaccine (dated by TCRdb to 2020 to 2022). Broadly, across the study: AZD1222 recipients whose second dose came at about 4 weeks and those whose second dose came at about 12 weeks were combined into one group, since spike-specific TCR depth and breadth did not differ between the two schedules. TCR sequencing was performed for some 250 trial participants, of whom around 200 were given two doses of AZD1222 and approximately 25 were given two doses of MenACWY control vaccine. Trial participants were enrolled by age into 18-55, 56-69 and 70-plus year subgroups, with around 150, 28 and 57 TCR-sequenced participants respectively. The investigation overall reported the following: Conclusions about previously exposed vaccinees are limited because only six or seven AZD1222 recipients were SARS-CoV-2 seropositive at baseline. Because no samples from the day 14 peak response were available, repertoires could be characterized only after the peak T cell response. In the small 56-69-year group, the increase in depth fell short of significance, most likely because of low power. CD4 TCRs associated with the vaccine covered the entire spike protein, and the dominant responses were in regions 160-218 and 743-854. Participants were mostly white British and included more females than males, and it was suggested by the authors that clonal diversity may have been underestimated. Spike-specific TCR breadth and depth rose significantly after two AZD1222 doses compared with day 0 and with MenACWY recipients. Nearly half of unique spike-specific TCRs reportedly recognized epitopes outside regions mutated in the B.1.351 and B.1.1.7 variants.

The CDR3 regions of human TCRbeta chains were subjected to immunosequencing. In the original analysis: Repertoire TCRs were checked for matches against a reference library of SARS-CoV-2-specific TCRs that had been generated using the MIRA antigen-specificity platform. Breadth was defined as the fraction of unique TCRs that were SARS-CoV-2-associated. Depth was defined as the fraction of total T cells that were SARS-CoV-2-associated. Using the MIRA data, every spike-specific TCR was mapped to the spike region that the TCR reacted to and assigned to either a CD4 or a CD8 class. Log10-transformed breadth and depth values were compared by one-way ANOVA with Sidak's multiple comparisons tests. As stored in TCRdb, this immuneACCESS dataset retains in-frame rearrangements with V and J assigned. A fraction of the clones does not appear; measured against another copy, unresolved V genes explain less than half of the discrepancy, and the remainder lacks a known reason. V and J calls and clone size follow that table, whereas D and trimming were derived from the DNA. Counted in this sample were approximately 160,000 clones; around 94% of them appeared once. The ten top clones hold roughly 0.9% of the sample.

The sample's time point label, in plain terms: baseline before first vaccination. Vaccinee samples came from UK trials COV001 and COV002, including a single-blind randomized controlled phase 2/3 trial of AZD1222 (ChAdOx1 nCoV-19) in healthy adults. Trial participant PBMC samples were collected at day 0 and day 28 after the second dose for TCRbeta chain sequencing. The CDR3 covers 16 residues, taking in both the cysteine and the phenylalanine. Left in the record is the CDR3 DNA by itself, 48 bases read in frame from the first base. According to the germline V gene, CDR1 reads SGHRS and CDR2 reads YFSETQ. Turning to this clone: Which antigen it targets is not known. The junction shows a germline mismatch at one end, possibly a read error.

The material sequenced was peripheral blood, taken on day 0 of AZD1222 vaccination. Recombination linked TRBV5-1 to TRBJ2-1; 7 central nucleotides agree with TRBD1. The TCR originated in an adult in good health. This receptor carries the CDR3 CASSSMGQLSSNEQFF. The DNA sequence follows: TGCGCCAGCAGCTCAATGGGACAGCTTTCCTCCAATGAGCAGTTCTTC.